This entry features one T cell receptor beta chain sequence. This CDR3 spans 14 amino acids. The ends were cut back, 3 bases at V and 4 bases at J, with 8 bases in the middle. The germline CDR1 and CDR2 sequences are SGHRS and YFSETQ. The protocol was immunoSEQ multiplex PCR, while the TCRdb copy is restricted to in-frame clones and leaves out a portion. The sample yields about 280,000 clones, 85% to 90% seen once. The data were taken from a study of blood T cell repertoires in COVID-19. Study as a whole: The recovered donors of Cohort 3 showed two negative PCRs, clearance, or symptom resolution. The samples span acute and convalescent COVID-19 from the United States, Italy and Spain.

Participants came from roughly 24 US areas, aged roughly 18 to 89 years. The clonotype was recovered from a woman in her sixties or seventies in a cohort exposed to, infected with or recovered from COVID-19 (not recorded which). Sample: PBMCs or T cells enriched from blood (not recorded which). V gene TRBV5-1 combines with J gene TRBJ2-6; weak D call: TRBD1 (5 bases). The CDR3 spells CASSSGAGANVLTF. The CDR3 nucleotides are TGCGCCAGCAGCTCTGGGGCAGGGGCCAACGTCCTGACTTTC.